The T cell receptor (beta chain) under discussion was sequenced for a study of T cells in women clearing cervical HPV infection. Study at large: Controls were women whose single incident HPV16 infection cleared within 12 months without precancer or cancer. Regarding the study as a whole: Cases carried less TRBV6-7 than controls: 0.11% versus 0.16%.

About this clone: What it binds is not known. The read halts 3 residues ahead of the CDR3 end, with the missing end drawn from the germline J gene.

The CDR3 is 14 amino acids. Per germline, CDR1 LNHDA and CDR2 SQIVND (reference sequence). V gave up 6 bases and J gave up 3 bases, with 12 bases separating them. Average input was approximately 1,200 ng genomic DNA for immunoSEQ TCR beta CDR3 amplification. Only in-frame clones appear in the TCRdb table, and some are missing; sequencing was by immunoSEQ multiplex PCR. The sample spans roughly 40,000 clones; the ten largest clones claim 4.8%. The sequenced material came from blood buffy coat. The genes are TRBV19 and TRBJ1-5; D may be TRBD1 (5 bases). This TCR was recovered from a woman aged 18 to 75 with a cervical HPV16 infection that either progressed to CIN3+ or cleared (not recorded which). The CDR3 reads CASSWRGANQPQHF. The covered CDR3 bases are TGTGCCAGTAGCTGGAGGGGCGCCAATCAGCCC.